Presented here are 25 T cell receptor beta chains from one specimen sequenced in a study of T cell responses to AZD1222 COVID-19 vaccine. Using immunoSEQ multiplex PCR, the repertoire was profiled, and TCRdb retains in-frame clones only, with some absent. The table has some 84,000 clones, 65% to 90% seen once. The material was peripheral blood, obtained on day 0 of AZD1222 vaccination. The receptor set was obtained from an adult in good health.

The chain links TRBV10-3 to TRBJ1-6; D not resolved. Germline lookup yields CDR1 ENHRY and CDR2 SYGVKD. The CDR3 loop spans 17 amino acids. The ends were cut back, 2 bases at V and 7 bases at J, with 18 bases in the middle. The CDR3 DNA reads TGTGCCATCAGTGAGGGTGGGTGGGAGACCGAAAATTCACCCCTCCACTTT. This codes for CAISEGGWETENSPLHF.

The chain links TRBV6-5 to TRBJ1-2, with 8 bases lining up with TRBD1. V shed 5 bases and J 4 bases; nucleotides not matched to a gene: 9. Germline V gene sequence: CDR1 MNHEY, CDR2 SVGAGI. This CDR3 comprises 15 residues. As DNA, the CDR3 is TGTGCCAGCAGTCCGGACAGGGACCGTCTCTATGGCTACACCTTC. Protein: CASSPDRDRLYGYTF.

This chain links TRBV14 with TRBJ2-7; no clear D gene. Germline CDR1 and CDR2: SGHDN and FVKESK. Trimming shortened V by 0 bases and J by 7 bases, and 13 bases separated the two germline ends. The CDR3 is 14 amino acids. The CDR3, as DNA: TGTGCCAGCAGCCAAGACAGGAGTCCCAGGGAGCAGTACTTC. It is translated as CASSQDRSPREQYF.

CDR3: CASSFLTSGSEEQYF. In DNA, the CDR3 is TGTGCCAGCAGCTTCCTGACTAGCGGGAGTGAGGAGCAGTACTTC. The chain employs TRBV13 and TRBJ2-7; TRBD2 aligns across 12 bases. Germline CDR1 is PRHDT and CDR2 is FYEKMQ (reference sequence). This CDR3 comprises 15 residues. Trimming cost V 3 bases and J 7 bases; bases outside gene matches: 7. Complete variable domain (other parts from reference TRBV13 and TRBJ2-7): AAGVIQSPRHLIKEKRETATLKCYPIPRHDTVYWYQQGPGQDPQFLISFYEKMQSDKGSIPDRFSAQQFSDYHSELNMSSLELGDSALYFCASSFLTSGSEEQYFGPGTRLTVT.

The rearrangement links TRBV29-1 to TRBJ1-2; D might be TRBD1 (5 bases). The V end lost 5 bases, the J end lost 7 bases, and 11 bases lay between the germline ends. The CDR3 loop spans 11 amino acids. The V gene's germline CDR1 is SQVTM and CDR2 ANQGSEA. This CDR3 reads CSVRQGFGYTF. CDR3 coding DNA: TGCAGCGTTCGGCAGGGCTTTGGCTACACCTTC.

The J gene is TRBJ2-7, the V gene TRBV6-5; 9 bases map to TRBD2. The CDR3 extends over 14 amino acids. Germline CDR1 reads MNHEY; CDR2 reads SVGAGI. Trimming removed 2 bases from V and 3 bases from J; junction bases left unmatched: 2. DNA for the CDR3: TGTGCCAGCAGTTACGAGCGGGAGGACTACGAGCAGTACTTC. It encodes CASSYEREDYEQYF.

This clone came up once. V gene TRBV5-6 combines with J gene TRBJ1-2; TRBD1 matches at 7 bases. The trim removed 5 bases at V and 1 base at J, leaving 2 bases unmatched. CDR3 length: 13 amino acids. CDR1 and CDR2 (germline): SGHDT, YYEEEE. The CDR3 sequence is CASRGTVNYGYTF. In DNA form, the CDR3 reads TGTGCCAGCAGGGGGACAGTTAACTATGGCTACACCTTC. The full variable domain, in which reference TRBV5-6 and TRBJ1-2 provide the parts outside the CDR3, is DAGVTQSPTHLIKTRGQQVTLRCSPKSGHDTVSWYQQALGQGPQFIFQYYEEEERQRGNFPDRFSGHQFPNYSSELNVNALLLGDSALYLCASRGTVNYGYTFGSGTRLTVV.

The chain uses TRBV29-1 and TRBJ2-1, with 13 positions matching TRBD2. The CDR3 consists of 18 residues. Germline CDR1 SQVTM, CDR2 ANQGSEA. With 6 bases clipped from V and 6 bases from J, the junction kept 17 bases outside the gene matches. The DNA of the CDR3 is TGCAGCGTGGTAATGAGACCGGGACTAGCGGGACAAAGCAATGAGCAGTTCTTC. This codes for CSVVMRPGLAGQSNEQFF.

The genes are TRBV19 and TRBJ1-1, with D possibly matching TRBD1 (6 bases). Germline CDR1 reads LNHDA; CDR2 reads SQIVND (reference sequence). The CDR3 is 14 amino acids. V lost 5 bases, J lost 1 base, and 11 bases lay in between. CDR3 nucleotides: TGTGCCAGTAGTTCGGACAGAGGGAACACTGAAGCTTTCTTT. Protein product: CASSSDRGNTEAFF.

The CDR3 DNA follows: TGTGCCACCAGCAGAGATAGGGCGGGTTTGCAGCCCCAGCATTTT. Translated, it gives CATSRDRAGLQPQHF. V is TRBV15 and J is TRBJ1-5, with unresolved D. V dropped 0 bases and J dropped 7 bases, with 13 bases sitting between them. Germline V lookup: CDR1 LNHNV, CDR2 YYDKDF (reference sequence). CDR3 length: 15 amino acids.

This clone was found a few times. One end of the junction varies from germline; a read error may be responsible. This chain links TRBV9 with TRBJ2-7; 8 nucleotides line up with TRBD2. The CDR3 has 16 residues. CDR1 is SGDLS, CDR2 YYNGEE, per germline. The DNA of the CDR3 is TGTGCCAGCAGCCCACACGGGGGGGGCGGCTCCGACGAGCAGTACTTC. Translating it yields CASSPHGGGGSDEQYF.

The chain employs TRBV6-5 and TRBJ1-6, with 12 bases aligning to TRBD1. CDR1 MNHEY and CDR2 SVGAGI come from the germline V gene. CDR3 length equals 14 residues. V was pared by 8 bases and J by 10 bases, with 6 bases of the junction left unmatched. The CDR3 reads CASLTGTGGSPLHF. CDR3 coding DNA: TGTGCCAGCCTGACCGGGACAGGGGGCTCACCCCTCCACTTT.

DNA of the CDR3: TGTGCCAGCAGTTACGCCTTCACAGATACGCAGTATTTT. Residues: CASSYAFTDTQYF. V gene TRBV6-5 combines with J gene TRBJ2-3; no definite D call. In germline, CDR1 is MNHEY, CDR2 SVGAGI. The CDR3 spans 13 residues. V was clipped by 2 bases and J by 2 bases, with 5 bases between them.

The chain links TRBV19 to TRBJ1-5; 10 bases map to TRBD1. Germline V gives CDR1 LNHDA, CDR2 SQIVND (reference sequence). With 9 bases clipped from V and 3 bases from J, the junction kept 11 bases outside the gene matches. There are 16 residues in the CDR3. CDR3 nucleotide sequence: TGTGCCAGCGATAGGGGGACAGGGGCCTTCAATCAGCCCCAGCATTTT. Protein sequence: CASDRGTGAFNQPQHF.

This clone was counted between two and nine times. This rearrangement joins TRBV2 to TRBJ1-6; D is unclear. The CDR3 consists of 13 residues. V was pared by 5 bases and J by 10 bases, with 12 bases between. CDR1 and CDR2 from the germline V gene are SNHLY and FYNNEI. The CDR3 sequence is CASSLDFRSPLHF. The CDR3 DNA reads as TGTGCCAGCAGTTTAGATTTCCGGTCACCCCTCCACTTT.

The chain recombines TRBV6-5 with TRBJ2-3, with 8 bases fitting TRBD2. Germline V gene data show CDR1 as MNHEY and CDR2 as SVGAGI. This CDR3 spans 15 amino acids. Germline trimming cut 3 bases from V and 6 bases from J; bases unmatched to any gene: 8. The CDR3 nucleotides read TGTGCCAGCAGTTATAACGCGGGAGGTATGGATACGCAGTATTTT. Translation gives CASSYNAGGMDTQYF.

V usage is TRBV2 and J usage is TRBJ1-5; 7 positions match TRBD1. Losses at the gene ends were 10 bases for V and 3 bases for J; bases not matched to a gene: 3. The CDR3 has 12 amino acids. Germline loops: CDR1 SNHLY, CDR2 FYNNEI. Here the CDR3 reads CATGTANQPQHF. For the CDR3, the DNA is TGTGCCACAGGGACAGCCAATCAGCCCCAGCATTTT.

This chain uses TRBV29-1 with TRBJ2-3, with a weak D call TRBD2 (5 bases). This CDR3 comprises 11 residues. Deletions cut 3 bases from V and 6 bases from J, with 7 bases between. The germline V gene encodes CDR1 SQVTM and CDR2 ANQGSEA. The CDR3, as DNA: TGCAGCGTTGAGGAGGTGGATACGCAGTATTTT. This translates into CSVEEVDTQYF.

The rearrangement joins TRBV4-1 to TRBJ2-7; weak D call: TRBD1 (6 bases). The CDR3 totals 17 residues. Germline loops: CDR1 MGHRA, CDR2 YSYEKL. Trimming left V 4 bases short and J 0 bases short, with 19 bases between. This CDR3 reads CASSLVGAGVSSYEQYF. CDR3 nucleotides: TGCGCCAGCAGCCTGGTAGGGGCAGGGGTGTCCTCCTACGAGCAGTACTTC.

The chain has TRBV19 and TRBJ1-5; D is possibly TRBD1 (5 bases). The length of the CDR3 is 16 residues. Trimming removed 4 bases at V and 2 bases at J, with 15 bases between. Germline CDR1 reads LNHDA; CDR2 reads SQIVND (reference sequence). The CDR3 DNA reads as TGTGCCAGTAGTACCTGGACATCCGGGGGCAATCAGCCCCAGCATTTT. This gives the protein CASSTWTSGGNQPQHF.

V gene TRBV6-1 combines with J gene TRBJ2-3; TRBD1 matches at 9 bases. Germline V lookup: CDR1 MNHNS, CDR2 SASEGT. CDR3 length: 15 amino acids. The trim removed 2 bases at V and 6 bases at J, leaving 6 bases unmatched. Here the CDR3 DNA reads TGTGCCAGCAGTGAAATCACAGGGGGCCTTGATACGCAGTATTTT. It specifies CASSEITGGLDTQYF.

CDR3: CASSPGRVFGGYTF. Here the CDR3 DNA reads TGTGCCAGCAGTCCGGGCAGGGTGTTTGGTGGCTACACCTTC. The chain is built from TRBV28 and TRBJ1-2, with D perhaps TRBD1 (5 bases). The ends were cut back, 5 bases at V and 7 bases at J, with 17 bases in the middle. The CDR3 extends over 14 amino acids. The germline gives CDR1 MDHEN, CDR2 SYDVKM.

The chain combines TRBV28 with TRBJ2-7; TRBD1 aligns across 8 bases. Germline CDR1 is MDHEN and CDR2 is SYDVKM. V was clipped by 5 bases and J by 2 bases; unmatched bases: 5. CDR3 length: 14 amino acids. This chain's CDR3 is CASSPAGQAYEQYF. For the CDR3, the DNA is TGTGCCAGCAGTCCGGCGGGACAGGCCTACGAGCAGTACTTC.

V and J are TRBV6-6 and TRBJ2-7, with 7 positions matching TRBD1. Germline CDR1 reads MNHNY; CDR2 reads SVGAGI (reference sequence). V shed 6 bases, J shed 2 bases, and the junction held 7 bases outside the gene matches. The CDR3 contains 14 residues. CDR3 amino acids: CASRAGQGAYEQYF. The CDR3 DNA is TGTGCCAGCAGGGCAGGGCAGGGGGCCTACGAGCAGTACTTC.

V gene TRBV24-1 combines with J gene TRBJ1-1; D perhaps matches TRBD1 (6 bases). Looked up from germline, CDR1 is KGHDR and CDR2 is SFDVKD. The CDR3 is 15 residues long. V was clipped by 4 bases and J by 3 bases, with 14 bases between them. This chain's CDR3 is CATSEGRGADTEAFF. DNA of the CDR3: TGTGCCACCAGTGAAGGCAGGGGAGCCGACACTGAAGCTTTCTTT.